The 20 T cell receptor beta chains below all came from one sample that was sequenced in a study of shared clonotypes between healthy human individuals (dated by TCRdb to the early 2020s). Library preparation was by the immunoSEQ multiplex PCR assay. Sourced from immuneACCESS, this table was stored by TCRdb with only in-frame sequences that have V and J called. A share of the clones is absent; for the studies checked, an unresolved V gene accounts for under half, and the remainder has no known explanation. The sample profile shows over a million clones; roughly 96% of them were found once. The top ten clones comprise about 1% of the sample. Sample: naive CD4+ T cells sorted from blood. The cell subset or site label on this specimen signifies: CD45RA+ positively selected. The receptor set was obtained from a man in his thirties or forties in good health.

The gene calls are TRBV19 and TRBJ1-2; D possibly corresponds to TRBD1 (5 bases). There are 14 residues in the CDR3. The V end lost 1 base, the J end lost 2 bases, and 8 bases lay between the germline ends. The germline CDR1 and CDR2 sequences are LNHDA and SQIVND (reference sequence). The CDR3 sequence is CASSIAAGNYGYTF. CDR3 coding DNA: TGTGCCAGTAGTATAGCGGCAGGGAACTATGGCTACACCTTC. The variable domain in full, completed from reference TRBV19 and TRBJ1-2, reads DGGITQSPKYLFRKEGQNVTLSCEQNLNHDAMYWYRQDPGQGLRLIYYSQIVNDFQKGDIAEGYSVSREKKESFPLTVTSAQKNPTAFYLCASSIAAGNYGYTFGSGTRLTVV.

The chain carries TRBV5-1 and TRBJ2-5; D remains unclear. The CDR3 runs 15 residues. CDR1 is SGHRS and CDR2 is YFSETQ in the germline V gene. Trimming pared 0 bases from V and 2 bases from J, leaving 11 bases between. The CDR3 spells CASSLDGSPQETQYF. The CDR3 DNA sequence: TGCGCCAGCAGCTTGGACGGCAGTCCACAAGAGACCCAGTACTTC. Full variable domain (remainder filled in from reference TRBV5-1 and TRBJ2-5): KAGVTQTPRYLIKTRGQQVTLSCSPISGHRSVSWYQQTPGQGLQFLFEYFSETQRNKGNFPGRFSGRQFSNSRSEMNVSTLELGDSALYLCASSLDGSPQETQYFGPGTRLLVL.

V and J are TRBV7-2 and TRBJ2-7; D perhaps matches TRBD2 (5 bases). Per the germline V gene, CDR1 is SGHTA and CDR2 is FQGNSA. The CDR3 is made up of 13 amino acids. The V gene lost 1 base and the J gene lost 9 bases, with 13 bases spanning the gap. The CDR3 here is CASSLETGGGQYF. For the CDR3, the DNA is TGTGCCAGCAGCTTAGAAACGGGTGGAGGGCAGTACTTC.

The V gene is TRBV6-1, the J gene TRBJ1-5; D call uncertain. Deletions cut 1 base from V and 1 base from J, with 11 bases between. Germline lookup yields CDR1 MNHNS and CDR2 SASEGT. The length of the CDR3 is 16 residues. The CDR3 loop reads CASSEDPPGSNQPQHF. CDR3 coding DNA: TGTGCCAGCAGTGAAGACCCTCCTGGGAGCAATCAGCCCCAGCATTTT.

The V gene is TRBV7-8, the J gene TRBJ1-5; D call uncertain. Germline CDR1 reads SGHVS; CDR2 reads FQNEAQ. Trimming removed 2 bases at V and 0 bases at J, with 14 bases between. The CDR3 has 17 residues. The CDR3: CASSLLEPAYSNQPQHF. The CDR3 DNA sequence: TGTGCCAGCAGCTTACTCGAGCCAGCCTATAGCAATCAGCCCCAGCATTTT.

The chain links TRBV7-9 to TRBJ1-4; 7 bases fit TRBD1. The V gene's germline CDR1 is SEHNR and CDR2 FQNEAQ (reference sequence). Trimming cost V 1 base and J 3 bases; bases outside gene matches: 5. The CDR3 consists of 16 residues. The CDR3: CASSLVQGKANEKLFF. The CDR3 region has the DNA TGTGCCAGCAGCTTAGTACAGGGGAAAGCTAATGAAAAACTGTTTTTT.

The V call is TRBV28, the J call TRBJ1-2; D remains ambiguous. With 2 bases removed from V and 7 bases from J, the gap between germline ends came to 11 bases. Per the germline V gene, CDR1 is MDHEN and CDR2 is SYDVKM. CDR3 size: 13 residues. The DNA for the CDR3 is TGTGCCAGCAGTTTACTTCCGGGTGCTGGCTACACCTTC. It is translated as CASSLLPGAGYTF.

The rearrangement links TRBV6-1 to TRBJ2-7; 10 positions match TRBD2. The CDR3 sequence is 14 residues long. CDR1 and CDR2 (germline): MNHNS, SASEGT. The V and J ends lost 8 bases and 0 bases, in that order; junction bases with no gene match: 4. CDR3 nucleotide sequence: TGTGCCAGCCCCCGGACTAGCGGCTCCTACGAGCAGTACTTC. Translating it yields CASPRTSGSYEQYF.

This rearrangement joins TRBV18 to TRBJ2-2; the D gene is possibly TRBD2 (6 bases). Germline V gives CDR1 KGHSH, CDR2 LQKENI. The CDR3 runs to 16 residues. Trimming removed 4 bases from V and 1 base from J, with 13 bases in between. The CDR3 reads CASSLNSGMNTGELFF. The CDR3 DNA sequence: TGTGCCAGCTCACTGAATAGCGGCATGAACACCGGGGAGCTGTTTTTT.

V is TRBV5-4 and J is TRBJ2-7; D is unresolved. In germline, CDR1 is SGHNT, CDR2 YYREEE (reference sequence). V dropped 0 bases and J dropped 0 bases, with 10 bases sitting between them. The CDR3 covers 15 residues. The CDR3: CASSLGRPASYEQYF. For the CDR3, the DNA is TGTGCCAGCAGCTTGGGCAGACCTGCCTCCTACGAGCAGTACTTC.

The chain carries TRBV7-6 and TRBJ2-3; 11 positions match TRBD2. Germline assignment: CDR1 SGHVS and CDR2 FNYEAQ. The CDR3 runs 16 residues. The trim removed 5 bases at V and 2 bases at J, leaving 6 bases unmatched. The CDR3 spells CASSLTSGRNTDTQYF. DNA for the CDR3: TGTGCCAGCAGCCTAACTAGCGGGAGAAACACAGATACGCAGTATTTT.

The rearrangement uses TRBV6-1 and TRBJ1-2; D is uncertain. This CDR3 is 13 amino acids long. V shed 6 bases and J shed 0 bases, with 8 bases lying between them. Germline assignment: CDR1 MNHNS and CDR2 SASEGT. CDR3 sequence (DNA): TGTGCCAGCAGGCTGCAGGCTAACTATGGCTACACCTTC. Translating gives CASRLQANYGYTF.

The J gene is TRBJ2-1, the V gene TRBV18, with 8 bases aligning to TRBD2. Germline CDR1 KGHSH, CDR2 LQKENI. The CDR3 length is 12 residues. V was clipped by 3 bases and J by 9 bases; unmatched bases: 1. CDR3 coding DNA: TGTGCCAGCTCACCGGGACTAGGTGAGCAGTTCTTC. It specifies CASSPGLGEQFF.

This rearrangement joins TRBV2 to TRBJ2-7; 11 positions agree with TRBD1. The CDR3 sequence is 15 residues long. CDR1 is SNHLY, CDR2 FYNNEI, per germline. After removal of 6 bases from V and 3 bases from J, the junction contained 7 bases not matched to a gene. The CDR3 region is CASRSGTGGNYEQYF. The CDR3 DNA reads as TGTGCCAGCAGATCCGGGACAGGGGGGAACTACGAGCAGTACTTC.

To note about this clone: The same CDR3 also results from other DNA sequences found in this sample. This chain joins TRBV7-9 and TRBJ2-3; tentatively, D is TRBD1 or TRBD2 (5 bases each). Trimming cost V 3 bases and J 2 bases, with 6 bases left between them. In germline, CDR1 is SEHNR, CDR2 FQNEAQ (reference sequence). This CDR3 is 13 amino acids long. The CDR3 bases are TGTGCCAGCAGCTTGGGGGTCACAGATACGCAGTATTTT. This sequence encodes CASSLGVTDTQYF.

The rearrangement uses TRBV6-5 and TRBJ2-1; no definite D call. Germline assignment: CDR1 MNHEY and CDR2 SVGAGI. The CDR3 is 15 residues long. Trimming removed 6 bases from V and 0 bases from J, with 12 bases in between. This chain's CDR3 is CASSPTIGSYNEQFF. The DNA of the CDR3 is TGTGCCAGCAGCCCCACAATCGGCTCCTACAATGAGCAGTTCTTC.

This sequence joins TRBV4-1 and TRBJ2-7; 10 bases fit TRBD2. Germline V gene sequence: CDR1 MGHRA, CDR2 YSYEKL. This CDR3 comprises 15 residues. Trimming removed 1 base from V and 5 bases from J; junction bases left unmatched: 5. In DNA, the CDR3 is TGCGCCAGCAGCCAAGGGTCGCTAGCGGGAGACGAGCAGTACTTC. Translating gives CASSQGSLAGDEQYF.

Comments on this clone: Distinct nucleotide sequences in the sample also encode this CDR3. This sequence joins TRBV28 and TRBJ1-2; 9 nucleotides line up with TRBD1. This CDR3 spans 13 amino acids. Trimming at V came to 6 bases and at J to 5 bases, leaving 4 bases not matched to a gene. Germline V gene lookup returns CDR1 MDHEN and CDR2 SYDVKM. CDR3 loop: CASRPTGGYGYTF. CDR3 nucleotides: TGTGCCAGCAGGCCGACAGGGGGTTATGGCTACACCTTC.

On this clone itself: Within the sample, other DNA sequences also encode this same CDR3. The chain is built from TRBV5-1 and TRBJ1-4, with D unclear. The CDR3 extends over 14 amino acids. Deletions cut 1 base from V and 3 bases from J, with 7 bases between. Germline values: CDR1 SGHRS, CDR2 YFSETQ. This CDR3 is CASSLTGSNEKLFF. CDR3 coding DNA: TGCGCCAGCAGCTTGACGGGGTCTAATGAAAAACTGTTTTTT.

The chain carries TRBV5-1 and TRBJ2-7; the D call may be TRBD1 or TRBD2 (5 bases each). V shed 4 bases and J shed 6 bases, with 23 bases lying between them. The CDR3 spans 16 residues. Germline V lookup: CDR1 SGHRS, CDR2 YFSETQ. The CDR3 region has the DNA TGCGCCAGCAGCCCAGCCCAATATGGCGTGGGGGTCGAGCAGTACTTC. Protein: CASSPAQYGVGVEQYF. Complete variable domain (other parts from reference TRBV5-1 and TRBJ2-7): KAGVTQTPRYLIKTRGQQVTLSCSPISGHRSVSWYQQTPGQGLQFLFEYFSETQRNKGNFPGRFSGRQFSNSRSEMNVSTLELGDSALYLCASSPAQYGVGVEQYFGPGTRLTVT.